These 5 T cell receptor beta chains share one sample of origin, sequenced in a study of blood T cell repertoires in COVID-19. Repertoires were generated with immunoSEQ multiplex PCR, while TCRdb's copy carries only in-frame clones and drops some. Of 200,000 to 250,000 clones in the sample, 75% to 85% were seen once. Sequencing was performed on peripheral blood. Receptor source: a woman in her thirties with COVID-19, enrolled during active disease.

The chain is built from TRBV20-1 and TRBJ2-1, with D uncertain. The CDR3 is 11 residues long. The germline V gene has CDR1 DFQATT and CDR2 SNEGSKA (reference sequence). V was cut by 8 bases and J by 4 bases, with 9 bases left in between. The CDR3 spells CSLYWYNEQFF. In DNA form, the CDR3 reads TGCAGTCTTTACTGGTACAATGAGCAGTTCTTC.

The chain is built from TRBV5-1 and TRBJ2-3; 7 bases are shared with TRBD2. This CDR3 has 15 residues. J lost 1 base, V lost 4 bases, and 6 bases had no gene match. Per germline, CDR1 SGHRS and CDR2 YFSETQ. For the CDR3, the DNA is TGCGCCAGCAGCCGCAAGGCGGGGGGCACAGATACGCAGTATTTT. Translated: CASSRKAGGTDTQYF.

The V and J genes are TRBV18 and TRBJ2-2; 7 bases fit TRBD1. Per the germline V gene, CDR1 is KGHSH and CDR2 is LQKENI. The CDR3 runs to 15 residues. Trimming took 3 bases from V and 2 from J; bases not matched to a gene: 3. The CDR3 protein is CASSPGQTNTGELFF. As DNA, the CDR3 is TGTGCCAGCTCACCGGGACAGACTAACACCGGGGAGCTGTTTTTT.

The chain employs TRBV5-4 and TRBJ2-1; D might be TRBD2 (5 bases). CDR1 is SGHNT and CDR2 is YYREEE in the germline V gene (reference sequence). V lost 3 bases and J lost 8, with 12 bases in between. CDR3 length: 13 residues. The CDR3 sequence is CASSYDGIDEQFF. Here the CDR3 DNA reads TGTGCCAGCAGCTACGACGGGATCGATGAGCAGTTCTTC.

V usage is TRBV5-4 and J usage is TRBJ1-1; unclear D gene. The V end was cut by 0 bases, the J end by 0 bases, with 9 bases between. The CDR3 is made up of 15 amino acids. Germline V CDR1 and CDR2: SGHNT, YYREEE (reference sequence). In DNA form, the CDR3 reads TGTGCCAGCAGCTTGGCAAACAGCATGAACACTGAAGCTTTCTTT. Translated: CASSLANSMNTEAFF.